The subject of this entry is one T cell receptor beta chain. The source of the sample is a study of T cell changes during pregnancy in multiple sclerosis. Measured with immunoSEQ multiplex PCR; TCRdb has only the in-frame clones, and not every one. The data show 70,000 to 90,000 clones, 85% to 95% seen once. This CDR3 comprises 14 residues. The V gene's germline CDR1 is SGHNT and CDR2 YYREEE (reference sequence). V lost 4 bases, J lost 2 bases, and 4 bases stayed unmatched. This TCR derives from a female donor with multiple sclerosis, enrolled in a pregnancy study. Here the sequenced sample was peripheral blood, taken in the first trimester of pregnancy. The genes are TRBV5-4 and TRBJ2-7, with 9 bases lining up with TRBD1. CDR3 in amino acids: CASSRDRATYEQYF. The CDR3 DNA is TGTGCCAGCAGCCGGGACAGGGCCACCTACGAGCAGTACTTC.